One sample yielded the 3 T cell receptor beta chains listed below, sequenced in a study of cytomegalovirus exposure and HLA in healthy donors. Vbeta (60) and Jbeta (13) primers were used in the PCR. Using immunoSEQ multiplex PCR, the repertoire was profiled, and TCRdb retains in-frame clones only, with some absent. In the table there are some 140,000 clones, roughly 80% of which are singletons. Material for sequencing was PBMCs. The receptor set was obtained from a middle-aged man in good health and CMV-seronegative.

This clone occurred a few times. The chain is built from TRBV7-3 and TRBJ2-3, with a weak D call TRBD2 (6 bases). The CDR3 sequence is 14 residues long. CDR1 SGHTA and CDR2 FQGTGA come from the germline V gene. Deletions cut 0 bases from V and 8 bases from J, with 12 bases between. CDR3 nucleotide sequence: TGTGCCAGCAGCTTAACGGAGGGCTCTCGTACGCAGTATTTT. Protein sequence: CASSLTEGSRTQYF. The whole variable domain, remainder taken from reference TRBV7-3 and TRBJ2-3, is GAGVSQTPSNKVTEKGKYVELRCDPISGHTALYWYRQSLGQGPEFLIYFQGTGAADDSGLPNDRFFAVRPEGSVSTLKIQRTERGDSAVYLCASSLTEGSRTQYFGPGTRLTVL.

The chain recombines TRBV5-4 with TRBJ2-7, with D possibly matching TRBD2 (7 bases). Between the trimmed V and J ends, which lost 0 bases and 9 bases, there was a span of 16 bases. This CDR3 has 14 amino acids. Germline CDR1 and CDR2: SGHNT and YYREEE (reference sequence). The CDR3 loop is CASSLAGGGGTQYF. The DNA of the CDR3 is TGTGCCAGCAGCTTGGCGGGGGGAGGGGGAACGCAGTACTTC.

The chain carries TRBV19 and TRBJ2-1; 9 bases map to TRBD2. CDR3 size: 14 residues. Germline V lookup: CDR1 LNHDA, CDR2 SQIVND (reference sequence). The J segment lost 6 bases and the V segment lost 4 bases, leaving 4 bases of the junction unmatched. CDR3 DNA sequence: TGTGCCAGTAGTAGCGGGGGGGTTCCCAATGAGCAGTTCTTC. Translated, it gives CASSSGGVPNEQFF.